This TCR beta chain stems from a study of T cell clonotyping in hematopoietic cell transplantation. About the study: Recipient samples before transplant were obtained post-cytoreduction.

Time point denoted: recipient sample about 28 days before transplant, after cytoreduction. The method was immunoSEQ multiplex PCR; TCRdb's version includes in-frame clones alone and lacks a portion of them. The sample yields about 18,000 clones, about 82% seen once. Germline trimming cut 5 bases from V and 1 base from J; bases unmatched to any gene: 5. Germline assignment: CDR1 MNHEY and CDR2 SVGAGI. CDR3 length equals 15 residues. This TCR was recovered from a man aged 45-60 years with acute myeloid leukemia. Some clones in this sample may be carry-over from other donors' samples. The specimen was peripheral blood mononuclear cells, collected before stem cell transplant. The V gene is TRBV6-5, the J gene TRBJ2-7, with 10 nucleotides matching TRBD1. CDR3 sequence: CASSPGQGVSYEQYF. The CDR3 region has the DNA TGTGCCAGCAGTCCCGGACAGGGGGTTTCCTACGAGCAGTACTTC.